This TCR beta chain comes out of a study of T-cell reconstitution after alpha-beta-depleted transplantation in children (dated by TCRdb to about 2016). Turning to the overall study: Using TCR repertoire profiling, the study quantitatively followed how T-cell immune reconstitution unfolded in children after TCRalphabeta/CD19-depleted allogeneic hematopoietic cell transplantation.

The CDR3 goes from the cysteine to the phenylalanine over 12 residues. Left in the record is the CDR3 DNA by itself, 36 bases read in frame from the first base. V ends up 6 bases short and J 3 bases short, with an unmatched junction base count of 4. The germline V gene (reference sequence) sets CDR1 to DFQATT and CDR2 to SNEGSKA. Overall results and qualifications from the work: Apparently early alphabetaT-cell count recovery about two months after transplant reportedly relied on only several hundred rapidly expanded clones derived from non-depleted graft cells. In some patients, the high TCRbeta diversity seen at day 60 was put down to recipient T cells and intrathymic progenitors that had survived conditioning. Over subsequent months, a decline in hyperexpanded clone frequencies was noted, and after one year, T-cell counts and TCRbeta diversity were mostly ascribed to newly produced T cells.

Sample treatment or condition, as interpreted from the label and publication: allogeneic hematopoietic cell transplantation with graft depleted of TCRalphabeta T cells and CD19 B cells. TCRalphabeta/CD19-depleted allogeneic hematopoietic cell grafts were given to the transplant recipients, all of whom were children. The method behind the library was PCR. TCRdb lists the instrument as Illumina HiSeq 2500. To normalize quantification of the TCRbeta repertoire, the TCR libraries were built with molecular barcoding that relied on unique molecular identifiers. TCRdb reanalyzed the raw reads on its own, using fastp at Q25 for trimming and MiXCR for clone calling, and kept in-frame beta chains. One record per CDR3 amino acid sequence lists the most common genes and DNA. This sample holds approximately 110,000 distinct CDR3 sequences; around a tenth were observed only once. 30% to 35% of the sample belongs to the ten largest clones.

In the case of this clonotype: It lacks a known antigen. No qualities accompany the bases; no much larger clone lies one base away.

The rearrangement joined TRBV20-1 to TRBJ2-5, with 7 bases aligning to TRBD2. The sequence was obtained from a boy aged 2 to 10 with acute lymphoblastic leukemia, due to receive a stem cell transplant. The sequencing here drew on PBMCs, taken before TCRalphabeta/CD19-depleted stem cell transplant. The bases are TGCAGTGCCCTCGGACTAGAAGAGACCCAGTACTTC. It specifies CSALGLEETQYF.